This TCR beta chain stems from a study of blood T cell repertoires in COVID-19. The wider study: Specimens from acute and convalescent COVID-19 originated in the United States, Italy and Spain.

Seattle enrolled patients during active infection and tracked them longitudinally. Original analysis: It was from reference gene primer amplification that nucleated cell counts were estimated. Method: immunoSEQ multiplex PCR; TCRdb's copy keeps in-frame clones and lacks some. The V and J calls and clone size are taken from that table; D and trimming were inferred from the DNA. The profile shows 300,000 to 400,000 clones, 80% to 90% of them singletons. Germline V gene data show CDR1 as ENHRY and CDR2 as SYGVKD. V dropped 2 bases and J dropped 6; count of bases not matched to a gene: 2. This CDR3 spans 15 amino acids.

The sample taken for sequencing was peripheral blood. The gene calls are TRBV10-3 and TRBJ1-5; 12 bases match TRBD1. The source is a woman aged 60 to 75 with COVID-19, enrolled during active disease. The DNA for the CDR3 is TGTGCCATCAGTGAGGGGACAGGGGGCGGTCAGCCCCAGCATTTT. Its protein product is CAISEGTGGGQPQHF.